One sample yielded the 28 T cell receptor beta chains listed below, sequenced in a study of T cells after somatic rescue of genetic block. This table comes from immunoSEQ multiplex PCR, and its TCRdb copy is limited to in-frame clones, with some not included. The sample lists tens of thousands of clones, roughly 90% occurring once. The sequenced sample was peripheral blood mononuclear cells (PBMCs). All receptors derive from a young man.

This clone was recorded once. V and J are TRBV11-2 and TRBJ2-5; D may be TRBD1 (6 bases). The better agreement between TRBJ2-7 and the DNA end casts doubt on the J call. There are 13 residues in the CDR3. CDR1 and CDR2 from the germline V gene are SGHAT and FQNNGV. The CDR3 sequence: CASSTTAGVEQYF. CDR3 DNA: TGTGCCAGCAGCACGACCGCAGGGGTCGAGCAGTACTTC.

The CDR3 nucleotides read TGCGCCAGCAGCCAAGAGACTGCAACTAATGAAAAACTGTTTTTT. Its protein is CASSQETATNEKLFF. The V gene is TRBV4-3, the J gene TRBJ1-4, with D hard to call. V was clipped by 0 bases and J by 0 bases, with 5 bases between them. This CDR3 contains 15 residues. Germline CDR1 and CDR2: LGHNA and YSLEER.

This sequence joins TRBV7-9 and TRBJ2-7; no reliable D call. The germline CDR1 and CDR2 sequences are SEHNR and FQNEAQ (reference sequence). Trimming removed 5 bases from V and 0 bases from J, with 11 bases in between. The CDR3 is made up of 14 amino acids. For the CDR3, the DNA is TGTGCCAGCAGCGCAGACTGGGGCTCCTACGAGCAGTACTTC. The encoded protein is CASSADWGSYEQYF. Supplemented by reference TRBV7-9 and TRBJ2-7, the full variable domain reads DTGVSQNPRHKITKRGQNVTFRCDPISEHNRLYWYRQTLGQGPEFLTYFQNEAQLEKSRLLSDRFSAERPKGSFSTLEIQRTEQGDSAMYLCASSADWGSYEQYFGPGTRLTVT.

The chain recombines TRBV10-1 with TRBJ2-1; unclear D gene. This CDR3 comprises 16 residues. Germline V lookup: CDR1 WNHNN, CDR2 SYGVQD (reference sequence). V dropped 10 bases and J dropped 0 bases, with 19 bases sitting between them. The CDR3 is CATMWLGYSSYNEQFF. For the CDR3, the DNA is TGCGCCACCATGTGGCTAGGATACAGCTCCTACAATGAGCAGTTCTTC.

The chain couples TRBV7-9 to TRBJ2-2; 8 bases agree with TRBD1. V shed 8 bases, J shed 3 bases, and the junction held 5 bases outside the gene matches. The CDR3 loop spans 14 amino acids. Germline V CDR1 and CDR2: SEHNR, FQNEAQ (reference sequence). DNA of the CDR3: TGTGCCAGCGGACAGGGAATCGACACCGGGGAGCTGTTTTTT. Translating it yields CASGQGIDTGELFF.

The chain links TRBV27 to TRBJ2-5, with TRBD2 matching over 14 bases. Germline V CDR1 and CDR2: MNHEY, SMNVEV (reference sequence). The CDR3 length is 16 residues. V lost 5 bases to trimming and J lost 4 bases; unmatched junction nucleotides: 6. In nucleotides, the CDR3 is TGTGCCAGCAGTAATGGACTAGCGGGAGGCGGAGAGACCCAGTACTTC. Amino acids: CASSNGLAGGGETQYF.

The rearrangement joins TRBV28 to TRBJ1-4; possibly TRBD1 for D (6 bases). Between the trimmed V and J ends, which lost 3 bases and 7 bases, there was a span of 24 bases. The CDR3 contains 18 residues. The germline CDR1 and CDR2 sequences are MDHEN and SYDVKM. The CDR3 DNA reads as TGTGCCAGCAGTTTTAACCCCGGAGGGGGGGGTGGTATTGAAAAACTGTTTTTT. Protein: CASSFNPGGGGGIEKLFF.

The rearrangement joins TRBV7-9 to TRBJ1-2; D remains ambiguous. This CDR3 has 14 amino acids. Germline V lookup: CDR1 SEHNR, CDR2 FQNEAQ (reference sequence). The germline V and J ends were trimmed by 1 base and 2 bases, with 8 bases remaining between them. CDR3 in amino acids: CASSLEQINYGYTF. DNA of the CDR3: TGTGCCAGCAGCTTAGAACAGATAAACTATGGCTACACCTTC.

This clone occurred once. This CDR3 reads CAISAGTEAFF. Written as DNA, the CDR3 is TGTGCCATCAGTGCTGGGACAGAAGCTTTCTTT. The chain couples TRBV10-3 to TRBJ1-1, with a weak D call TRBD1 (6 bases). Germline assignment: CDR1 ENHRY and CDR2 SYGVKD. The CDR3 totals 11 residues. Trimming pared 4 bases from V and 8 bases from J, leaving 8 bases between.

The rearrangement joins TRBV6-5 to TRBJ2-7, with D hard to call. V lost 4 bases to trimming and J lost 3 bases, with 10 bases between them. The CDR3 spans 13 residues. CDR1 and CDR2 (germline): MNHEY, SVGAGI. The CDR3 spells CASSFSYGYEQYF. Written as DNA, the CDR3 is TGTGCCAGCAGTTTTAGCTATGGCTACGAGCAGTACTTC.

The chain employs TRBV9 and TRBJ2-6; perhaps TRBD1 as D (6 bases). The CDR3 runs to 18 residues. The germline CDR1 and CDR2 sequences are SGDLS and YYNGEE. V gave up 3 bases and J gave up 2 bases, with 18 bases separating them. This CDR3 is CASSGYRVPCPGANVLTF. CDR3 DNA: TGTGCCAGCAGCGGTTACAGGGTCCCTTGTCCTGGGGCCAACGTCCTGACTTTC.

The chain combines TRBV28 with TRBJ1-1; 9 bases fit TRBD1. The CDR3 sequence is 13 residues long. V shed 10 bases and J 4 bases; nucleotides not matched to a gene: 7. Germline lookup yields CDR1 MDHEN and CDR2 SYDVKM. CDR3 sequence (DNA): TGTGCCACCTCACAGGGGGCGCCCACTGAAGCTTTCTTT. It specifies CATSQGAPTEAFF.

This chain uses TRBV7-9 with TRBJ2-1; 8 nucleotides agree with TRBD2. Germline V gene sequence: CDR1 SEHNR, CDR2 FQNEAQ (reference sequence). The CDR3 consists of 15 residues. The ends lost 2 bases at V and 4 bases at J; junction bases unmatched: 4. The CDR3: CASSLRGGPYNEQFF. The DNA for the CDR3 is TGTGCCAGCAGCTTACGCGGGGGGCCGTACAATGAGCAGTTCTTC.

The rearrangement joins TRBV6-6 to TRBJ2-4; D unresolved. Germline CDR1 MNHNY, CDR2 SVGAGI (reference sequence). The germline V and J ends were trimmed by 4 bases and 8 bases, with 18 bases remaining between them. This CDR3 has 15 amino acids. CDR3: CASSSLALQRDIQYF. The CDR3 DNA reads as TGTGCCAGCAGTTCTTTGGCCCTCCAACGAGACATTCAGTACTTC.

The CDR3 protein is CASSTHTLEQYF. The CDR3 DNA reads as TGTGCCAGCAGTACCCACACCCTCGAGCAGTACTTC. This rearrangement joins TRBV27 to TRBJ2-7; D is uncertain. This CDR3 contains 12 residues. The V end lost 5 bases, the J end lost 6 bases, and 11 bases lay between the germline ends. CDR1 is MNHEY and CDR2 is SMNVEV in the germline V gene (reference sequence).

CDR3 amino acids: CSVIKTEATEAFF. CDR3 nucleotide sequence: TGCAGCGTCATTAAGACAGAAGCCACTGAAGCTTTCTTT. The chain has TRBV29-1 and TRBJ1-1; perhaps TRBD1 as D (5 bases). The V end lost 6 bases, the J end lost 4 bases, and 15 bases lay between the germline ends. The V gene's germline CDR1 is SQVTM and CDR2 ANQGSEA. The CDR3 sequence is 13 residues long.

The chain couples TRBV10-3 to TRBJ1-2; 7 bases match TRBD1. The junction had 11 bases not matched to a gene; V was cut back by 10 bases and J by 3 bases. Germline V CDR1 and CDR2: ENHRY, SYGVKD. The CDR3 runs to 14 residues. DNA for the CDR3: TGTGCCAACAGGGGCACAGGACTAGACTATGGCTACACCTTC. Amino acids: CANRGTGLDYGYTF.

Written as DNA, the CDR3 is TGTGCCAGCAGCTGGACTAGATCGGAGACCCAGTACTTC. It yields the protein CASSWTRSETQYF. The V call is TRBV27, the J call TRBJ2-5, with 7 bases identical to TRBD2. The CDR3 runs 13 residues. CDR1 MNHEY and CDR2 SMNVEV come from the germline V gene (reference sequence). V was pared by 6 bases and J by 5 bases, with 6 bases of the junction left unmatched.

This chain links TRBV4-1 with TRBJ1-3; no definite D call. Germline assignment: CDR1 MGHRA and CDR2 YSYEKL. This CDR3 contains 14 residues. With 0 bases removed from V and 7 bases from J, the gap between germline ends came to 10 bases. The CDR3 DNA reads as TGCGCCAGCAGCCAAGACGGGTTGGGGAACACCATATATTTT. It specifies CASSQDGLGNTIYF.

This clone has just one count. This chain connects TRBV19 to TRBJ2-1, with 7 bases fitting TRBD2. The J segment lost 3 bases and the V segment lost 7 bases, leaving 3 bases of the junction unmatched. The germline CDR1 and CDR2 sequences are LNHDA and SQIVND (reference sequence). The CDR3 consists of 13 residues. This chain's CDR3 is CASNGGFYNEQFF. The CDR3 coding sequence is TGTGCCAGTAACGGGGGGTTCTACAATGAGCAGTTCTTC.

V usage is TRBV6-6 and J usage is TRBJ1-5; 7 nucleotides match TRBD1. Germline-derived CDR1 and CDR2 are MNHNY and SVGAGI (reference sequence). The V gene end was trimmed by 5 bases and the J gene end by 3 bases; junction bases not matched to a gene: 7. CDR3 length: 15 residues. As DNA, the CDR3 is TGTGCCAGCAGTCCCCGGGACAGCTTCAATCAGCCCCAGCATTTT. Translating it yields CASSPRDSFNQPQHF.

DNA of the CDR3: TGTGCCAGAAAGAGGGGAACAGCCTTAAACGCTAACTATGGCTACACCTTC. It is translated as CARKRGTALNANYGYTF. This rearrangement joins TRBV19 to TRBJ1-2; TRBD1 is a possible D gene (5 bases). Trimming took off 9 bases at V and 0 bases at J, with 23 bases between the two ends. Germline V CDR1 and CDR2: LNHDA, SQIVND (reference sequence). The CDR3 loop spans 17 amino acids. The variable domain in full, completed from reference TRBV19 and TRBJ1-2, reads DGGITQSPKYLFRKEGQNVTLSCEQNLNHDAMYWYRQDPGQGLRLIYYSQIVNDFQKGDIAEGYSVSREKKESFPLTVTSAQKNPTAFYLCARKRGTALNANYGYTFGSGTRLTVV.

The chain couples TRBV5-1 to TRBJ2-7; 8 bases align to TRBD1. Germline lookup yields CDR1 SGHRS and CDR2 YFSETQ. J gave up 2 bases and V 0 bases, and 7 bases lay outside the gene matches. The CDR3 covers 16 residues. The CDR3 DNA follows: TGCGCCAGCAGCTTGGCCTTGGGGACAGGAGCCTACGAGCAGTACTTC. Protein product: CASSLALGTGAYEQYF.

The chain has TRBV27 and TRBJ2-1, with D possibly called TRBD1 or TRBD2 (5 bases each). CDR3 length equals 21 residues. CDR1 is MNHEY and CDR2 is SMNVEV in the germline V gene (reference sequence). V was clipped by 3 bases and J by 6 bases, with 33 bases between them. The CDR3 protein is CASSLSGRLGRGGSFGNEQFF. The DNA of the CDR3 is TGTGCCAGCAGTTTGAGTGGGAGATTGGGTAGGGGTGGTAGTTTCGGCAATGAGCAGTTCTTC.

J is TRBJ2-1 and V is TRBV10-1; 11 bases align to TRBD2. After removal of 3 bases from V and 8 bases from J, the junction contained 9 bases not matched to a gene. This CDR3 spans 16 amino acids. CDR1 and CDR2 from the germline V gene are WNHNN and SYGVQD (reference sequence). CDR3 DNA: TGCGCCAGCAGTGACCCCACTAGCGGGAGTTATGATGAGCAGTTCTTC. This codes for CASSDPTSGSYDEQFF.

V and J are TRBV27 and TRBJ2-2; 9 nucleotides agree with TRBD2. Germline values: CDR1 MNHEY, CDR2 SMNVEV (reference sequence). Trimming cost V 6 bases and J 5 bases; bases outside gene matches: 13. This CDR3 is built from 17 residues. The CDR3 loop is CASSRPRIAGVTGELFF. The CDR3, as DNA: TGTGCCAGCAGCAGGCCGAGAATAGCGGGAGTAACCGGGGAGCTGTTTTTT.

This clone occurred once. V gene TRBV18 combines with J gene TRBJ1-1; D call uncertain. V gave up 5 bases and J gave up 1 base, with 8 bases separating them. The germline V gene has CDR1 KGHSH and CDR2 LQKENI. This CDR3 has 13 residues. The CDR3 nucleotides read TGTGCCAGCTCAGGGATGGAGAACACTGAAGCTTTCTTT. Translated: CASSGMENTEAFF.

The chain is built from TRBV6-6 and TRBJ2-7; D not resolved. The CDR3 runs 14 residues. V was shortened by 5 bases and J by 5 bases, with 16 bases between the two germline ends. CDR1 and CDR2 from the germline V gene are MNHNY and SVGAGI (reference sequence). The DNA of the CDR3 is TGTGCCAGCAGTCACCCGAGAAATGCGCACGAGCAGTACTTC. This gives the protein CASSHPRNAHEQYF.